The 12 T cell receptor beta chains listed next were all sequenced from one sample in a study of neoadjuvant anti-PD-1 for oral cavity cancer. The table came from immunoSEQ multiplex PCR; TCRdb's copy has only in-frame clones and leaves some out. The table has about 14,000 clones, roughly three fifths seen once. Material: PBMCs, obtained before nivolumab (anti-PD-1) treatment. The receptors were sampled from a person aged 35-80 years with oral cavity squamous cell carcinoma.

V usage is TRBV5-1 and J usage is TRBJ1-1, with D hard to call. CDR1 SGHRS and CDR2 YFSETQ come from the germline V gene. CDR3 length: 15 amino acids. V lost 4 bases and J lost 5, with 18 bases in between. DNA of the CDR3: TGCGCCAGCAGCATTTCCGGGGAGTTCTTTACTGAAGCTTTCTTT. Protein: CASSISGEFFTEAFF.

The V gene is TRBV13, the J gene TRBJ1-3, with unresolved D. Germline V gene data show CDR1 as PRHDT and CDR2 as FYEKMQ (reference sequence). This CDR3 has 16 residues. Trimming removed 5 bases from V and 0 bases from J, with 14 bases in between. The CDR3 region is CASSHYMPISGNTIYF. The CDR3 DNA reads TGTGCCAGCAGCCATTACATGCCGATCTCTGGAAACACCATATATTTT.

The chain uses TRBV5-1 and TRBJ2-7; D remains ambiguous. Trimming shortened V by 0 bases and J by 0 bases, and 7 bases separated the two germline ends. This CDR3 is 14 amino acids long. The germline V gene encodes CDR1 SGHRS and CDR2 YFSETQ. The CDR3, as DNA: TGCGCCAGCAGCTTGGATCCTAGCTCCTACGAGCAGTACTTC. It encodes CASSLDPSSYEQYF. The complete variable domain, with remaining parts taken from reference TRBV5-1 and TRBJ2-7, reads KAGVTQTPRYLIKTRGQQVTLSCSPISGHRSVSWYQQTPGQGLQFLFEYFSETQRNKGNFPGRFSGRQFSNSRSEMNVSTLELGDSALYLCASSLDPSSYEQYFGPGTRLTVT.

This chain uses TRBV5-4 with TRBJ2-3; 8 positions match TRBD2. Trimming cost V 10 bases and J 5 bases; bases outside gene matches: 12. This CDR3 region has 14 residues. Germline CDR1 and CDR2: SGHNT and YYREEE (reference sequence). The CDR3 DNA is TGTGCCGGATCCAGGGGACTAGGCGGAGATACGCAGTATTTT. Its translation: CAGSRGLGGDTQYF.

The CDR3 DNA follows: TGTGCCAGCGGGGTGCAACAAGAGACCCAGTACTTC. Translated: CASGVQQETQYF. V and J are TRBV2 and TRBJ2-5, with D unclear. Trimming removed 8 bases from V and 2 bases from J, with 9 bases in between. The CDR3 has 12 residues. Looked up from germline, CDR1 is SNHLY and CDR2 is FYNNEI.

Here the CDR3 DNA reads TGTGCCAGCAGCTATGGGTCTGGGGAGACCCAGTACTTC. Translated, it gives CASSYGSGETQYF. The chain recombines TRBV7-3 with TRBJ2-5; D gene unclear. This CDR3 has 13 amino acids. V lost 4 bases and J 5 bases, leaving 11 bases between the germline ends. Germline CDR1 reads SGHTA; CDR2 reads FQGTGA.

The V and J genes are TRBV5-1 and TRBJ1-2; D is ambiguous. With 1 base removed from V and 9 bases from J, the gap between germline ends came to 13 bases. CDR1 and CDR2 (germline): SGHRS, YFSETQ. This CDR3 is 13 amino acids long. The CDR3 spells CASSLTSRASYTF. The CDR3 DNA follows: TGCGCCAGCAGCTTGACCAGCCGGGCCAGCTACACCTTC. The complete variable domain, with remaining parts taken from reference TRBV5-1 and TRBJ1-2, reads KAGVTQTPRYLIKTRGQQVTLSCSPISGHRSVSWYQQTPGQGLQFLFEYFSETQRNKGNFPGRFSGRQFSNSRSEMNVSTLELGDSALYLCASSLTSRASYTFGSGTRLTVV.

The chain employs TRBV11-2 and TRBJ2-7; 12 bases line up with TRBD2. V was pared by 2 bases and J by 4 bases, with 3 bases of the junction left unmatched. The germline V gene encodes CDR1 SGHAT and CDR2 FQNNGV. This CDR3 is built from 15 residues. The CDR3 is CASSLTTSGSYEQYF. CDR3 nucleotides: TGTGCCAGCAGCTTAACGACTAGCGGGAGTTACGAGCAGTACTTC.

The V call is TRBV11-2, the J call TRBJ2-7, with TRBD1 matching over 8 bases. Germline-derived CDR1 and CDR2 are SGHAT and FQNNGV. The V gene end was trimmed by 1 base and the J gene end by 6 bases; junction bases not matched to a gene: 2. The CDR3 runs to 13 residues. The chain's CDR3 is CASSLGTGSEQYF. CDR3 coding DNA: TGTGCCAGCAGCTTAGGGACAGGGAGCGAGCAGTACTTC.

The V and J genes are TRBV5-1 and TRBJ2-5; TRBD2 aligns across 8 bases. The J segment lost 5 bases and the V segment lost 0 bases, leaving 9 bases of the junction unmatched. The germline gives CDR1 SGHRS, CDR2 YFSETQ. This CDR3 region has 16 residues. The CDR3 here is CASSLAADSGAETQYF. Written as DNA, the CDR3 is TGCGCCAGCAGCTTGGCCGCGGATAGCGGGGCGGAGACCCAGTACTTC. Together with reference TRBV5-1 and TRBJ2-5, the CDR3 gives the full variable domain: KAGVTQTPRYLIKTRGQQVTLSCSPISGHRSVSWYQQTPGQGLQFLFEYFSETQRNKGNFPGRFSGRQFSNSRSEMNVSTLELGDSALYLCASSLAADSGAETQYFGPGTRLLVL.

This chain connects TRBV15 to TRBJ2-5; 9 bases match TRBD1. V shed 9 bases, J shed 5 bases, and the junction held 7 bases outside the gene matches. This CDR3 has 13 residues. In germline, CDR1 is LNHNV, CDR2 YYDKDF (reference sequence). DNA of the CDR3: TGTGCCACGGGAACAGGGGGCGCTGAGACCCAGTACTTC. Translation gives CATGTGGAETQYF. The variable domain in full, completed from reference TRBV15 and TRBJ2-5, reads DAMVIQNPRYQVTQFGKPVTLSCSQTLNHNVMYWYQQKSSQAPKLLFHYYDKDFNNEADTPDNFQSRRPNTSFCFLDIRSPGLGDTAMYLCATGTGGAETQYFGPGTRLLVL.

There are a few counts of this clone. V is TRBV20-1 and J is TRBJ2-1; D possibly corresponds to TRBD2 (6 bases). This CDR3 spans 11 amino acids. The V end lost 3 bases, the J end lost 6 bases, and 6 bases lay between the germline ends. In germline, CDR1 is DFQATT, CDR2 SNEGSKA (reference sequence). CDR3 loop: CSARTSNEQFF. The CDR3 region has the DNA TGCAGTGCTAGGACTAGCAATGAGCAGTTCTTC.